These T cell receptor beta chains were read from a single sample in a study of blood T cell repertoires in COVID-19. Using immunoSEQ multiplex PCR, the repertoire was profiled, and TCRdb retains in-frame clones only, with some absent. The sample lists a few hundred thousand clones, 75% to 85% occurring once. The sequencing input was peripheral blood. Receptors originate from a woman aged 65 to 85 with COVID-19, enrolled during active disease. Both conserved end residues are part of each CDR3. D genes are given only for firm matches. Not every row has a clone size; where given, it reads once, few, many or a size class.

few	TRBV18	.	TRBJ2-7	TGTGCCAGCTCAGACGGGTACTCCTACGAGCAGTACTTC	CASSDGYSYEQYF
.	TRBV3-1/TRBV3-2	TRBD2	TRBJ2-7	TGTGCCAGCAGTCCGGGACTAGCGGGAGTCTCCTACGAGCAGTACTTC	CASSPGLAGVSYEQYF
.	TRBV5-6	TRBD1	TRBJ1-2	TGTGCCAGCAGCTCCGGGACAGGGGATACGAACTATGGCTACACCTTC	CASSSGTGDTNYGYTF
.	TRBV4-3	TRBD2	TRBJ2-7	TGCGCCAGCAGCCACATTTCATCGGGACTAGCGGGGGGTTTGAACGAGCAGTACTTC	CASSHISSGLAGGLNEQYF
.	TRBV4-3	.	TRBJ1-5	TGCGCCAGCAGCCCCAAACTCCAGGGTTTCGGGCAGCCCCAGCATTTT	CASSPKLQGFGQPQHF
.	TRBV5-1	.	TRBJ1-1	TGCGCCAGCAGCCGTGACTCAGCCTACACTGAAGCTTTCTTT	CASSRDSAYTEAFF
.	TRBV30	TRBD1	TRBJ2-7	TGTGCCTGGAAGGCACAGGGGTTATCCTACGAGCAGTACTTC	CAWKAQGLSYEQYF
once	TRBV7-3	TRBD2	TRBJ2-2	TGTGCCAGCAGCCAAAGGGCTAGCGGGAGGGCCGGGGAGCTGTTTTTT	CASSQRASGRAGELFF
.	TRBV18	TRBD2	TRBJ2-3	TGTGCCAGCTCATCGAGCGGGATAGCAGATACGCAGTATTTT	CASSSSGIADTQYF
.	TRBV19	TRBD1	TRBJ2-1	TGTGCCAGTATACAGACCCCCCGGGACAGGGGGCGCAATGAGCAGTTCTTC	CASIQTPRDRGRNEQFF
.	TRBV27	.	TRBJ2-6	TGTGCCAGCACAGGGTACTCTGGGGCCAACGTCCTGACTTTC	CASTGYSGANVLTF
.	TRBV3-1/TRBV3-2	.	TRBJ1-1	TGTGCCAGCAGCCCCCGACAGTGGGAAACTGAAGCTTTCTTT	CASSPRQWETEAFF
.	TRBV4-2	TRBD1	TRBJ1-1	TGTGCCAGCAGCCAATCTGTACGCCGACCGGGACAGCTGATCTTT	CASSQSVRRPGQLIF
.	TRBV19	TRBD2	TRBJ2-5	TGTGCCAGTGGCGGACTAGCGGAGCCCCAAGAGACCCAGTACTTC	CASGGLAEPQETQYF
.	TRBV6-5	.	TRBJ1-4	TGTGCCAGCAGGCGAACGGGGTCGGGTGAAAAACTGTTTTTT	CASRRTGSGEKLFF
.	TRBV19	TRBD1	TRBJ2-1	TGTGCCAGTAGTATAATGAGGCCGGGACAGGGGATCTACAATGAGCAGTTCTTC	CASSIMRPGQGIYNEQFF
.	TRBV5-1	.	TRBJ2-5	TGCGCCAGCAGCTTGTCCGGGGGAGGCCAAGAGACCCAGTACTTC	CASSLSGGGQETQYF
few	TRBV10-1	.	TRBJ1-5	TGCGCCGGCGGACAGAAACGTTCTCAGCCCCAGCATTTT	CAGGQKRSQPQHF
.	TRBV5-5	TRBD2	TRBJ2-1	TGTGCCAGCAGCCCCCCCCAGCGGGGGGGTCTTTTAGAGCAGTTCTTC	CASSPPQRGGLLEQFF
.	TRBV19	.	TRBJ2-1	TGTGCCAGTAGTATAGCGGTGAGCTCCTACAATGAGCAGTTCTTC	CASSIAVSSYNEQFF
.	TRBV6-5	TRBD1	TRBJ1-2	TGTGCCAGCAGGGGGACAGGGATTCTCGACTATGGCTACACCTTC	CASRGTGILDYGYTF
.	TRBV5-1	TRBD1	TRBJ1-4	TGCGCCAGCAGCTTGGCCGGACAGGGGACTAATGAAAAACTGTTTTTT	CASSLAGQGTNEKLFF
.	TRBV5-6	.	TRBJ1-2	TGTGCCAGCAGCTTGAGGGTGGTAATCTCAGGGTTGAGTGGCTACACCTTC	CASSLRVVISGLSGYTF
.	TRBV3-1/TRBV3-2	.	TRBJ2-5	TGTGCCAGCAGCCACTCGGAGACCCAGTACTTC	CASSHSETQYF